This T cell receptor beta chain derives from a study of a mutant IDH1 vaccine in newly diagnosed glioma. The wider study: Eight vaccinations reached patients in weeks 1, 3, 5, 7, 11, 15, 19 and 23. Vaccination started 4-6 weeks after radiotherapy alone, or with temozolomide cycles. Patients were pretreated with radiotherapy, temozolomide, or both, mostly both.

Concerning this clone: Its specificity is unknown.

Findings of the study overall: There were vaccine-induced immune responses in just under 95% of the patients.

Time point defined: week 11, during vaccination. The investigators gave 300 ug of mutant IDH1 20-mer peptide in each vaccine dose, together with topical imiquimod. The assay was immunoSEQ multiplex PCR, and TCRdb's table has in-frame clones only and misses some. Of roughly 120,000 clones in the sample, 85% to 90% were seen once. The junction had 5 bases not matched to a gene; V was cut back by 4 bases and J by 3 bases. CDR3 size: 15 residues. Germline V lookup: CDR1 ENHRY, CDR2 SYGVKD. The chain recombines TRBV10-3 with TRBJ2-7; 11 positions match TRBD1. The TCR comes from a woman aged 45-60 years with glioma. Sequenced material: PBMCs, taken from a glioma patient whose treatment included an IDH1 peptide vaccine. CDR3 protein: CAISGDRGKSYEQYF. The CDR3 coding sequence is TGTGCCATCAGTGGGGACAGGGGGAAAAGCTACGAGCAGTACTTC.